The clone carrying this T cell receptor (beta chain) was observed a few times. Across 24 US areas, participants ranged in age from about 18 to 100 years. Some clones are missing from TCRdb's copy, which holds only in-frame ones; the method was immunoSEQ multiplex PCR. Here the sample spans 60,000 to 80,000 clones, approximately 80% being singletons. This sample was taken from a study of blood T cell repertoires in COVID-19. In the study overall: Spain, Italy and the United States supplied samples that represented acute and convalescent COVID-19. In each case, the material was cDNA or gDNA derived from T cells, B-cell-depleted T cells, or PBMCs.

The CDR3 consists of 13 residues. The germline V gene encodes CDR1 SGHTA and CDR2 FQGTGA. The ends were cut back, 1 base at V and 6 bases at J, with 10 bases in the middle. This chain uses TRBV7-3 with TRBJ2-7, with D possibly TRBD2 on 6 matching bases. The clonotype was recovered from a woman between 40 and 55 years old with acute COVID-19. The sequenced sample was PBMCs or T cells enriched from blood (not recorded which). This chain's CDR3 is CASSLIGGAEQYF. The CDR3 DNA is TGTGCCAGCAGCTTAATCGGGGGAGCCGAGCAGTACTTC.